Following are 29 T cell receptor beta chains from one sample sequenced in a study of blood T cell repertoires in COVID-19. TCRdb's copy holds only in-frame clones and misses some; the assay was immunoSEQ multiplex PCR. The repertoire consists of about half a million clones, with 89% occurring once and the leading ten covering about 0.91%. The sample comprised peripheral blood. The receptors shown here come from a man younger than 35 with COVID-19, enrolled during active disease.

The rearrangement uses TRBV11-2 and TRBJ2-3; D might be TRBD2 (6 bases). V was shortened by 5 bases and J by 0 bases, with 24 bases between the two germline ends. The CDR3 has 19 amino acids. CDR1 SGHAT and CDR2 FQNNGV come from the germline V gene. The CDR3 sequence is CASSPHRNRGTLSTDTQYF. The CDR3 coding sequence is TGTGCCAGCAGCCCTCACCGCAATCGCGGGACGCTTAGCACAGATACGCAGTATTTT.

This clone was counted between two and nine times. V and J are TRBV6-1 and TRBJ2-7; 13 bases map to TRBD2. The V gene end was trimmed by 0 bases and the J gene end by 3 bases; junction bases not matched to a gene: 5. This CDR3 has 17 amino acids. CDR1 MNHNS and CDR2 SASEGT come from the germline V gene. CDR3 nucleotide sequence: TGTGCCAGCAGTGAAGCCCTGGGACTAGCGGGAATCTACGAGCAGTACTTC. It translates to CASSEALGLAGIYEQYF.

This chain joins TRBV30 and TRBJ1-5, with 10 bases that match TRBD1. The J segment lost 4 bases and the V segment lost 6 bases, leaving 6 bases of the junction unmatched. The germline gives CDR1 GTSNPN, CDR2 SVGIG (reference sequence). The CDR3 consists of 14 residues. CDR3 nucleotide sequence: TGTGCCTGCTCGACGGGACAGGGGAATCAGCCCCAGCATTTT. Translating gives CACSTGQGNQPQHF.

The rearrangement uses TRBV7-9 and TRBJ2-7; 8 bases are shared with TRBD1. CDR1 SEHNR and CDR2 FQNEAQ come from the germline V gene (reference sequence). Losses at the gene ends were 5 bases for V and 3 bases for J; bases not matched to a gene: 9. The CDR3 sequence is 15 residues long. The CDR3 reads CASSTARTGGYEQYF. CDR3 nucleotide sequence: TGTGCCAGCAGCACCGCCCGTACAGGGGGCTACGAGCAGTACTTC. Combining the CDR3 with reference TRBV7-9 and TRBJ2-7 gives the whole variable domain DTGVSQNPRHKITKRGQNVTFRCDPISEHNRLYWYRQTLGQGPEFLTYFQNEAQLEKSRLLSDRFSAERPKGSFSTLEIQRTEQGDSAMYLCASSTARTGGYEQYFGPGTRLTVT.

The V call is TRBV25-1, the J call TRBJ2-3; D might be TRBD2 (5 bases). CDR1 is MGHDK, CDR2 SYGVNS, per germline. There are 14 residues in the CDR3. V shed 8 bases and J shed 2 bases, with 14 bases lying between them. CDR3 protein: CASYSGPYTDTQYF. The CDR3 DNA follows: TGTGCCAGCTACAGCGGACCCTACACAGATACGCAGTATTTT.

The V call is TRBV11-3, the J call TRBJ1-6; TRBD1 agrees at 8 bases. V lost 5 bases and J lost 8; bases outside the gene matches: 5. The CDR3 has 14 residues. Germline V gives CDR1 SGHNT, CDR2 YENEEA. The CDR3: CASSLTGGYSPLHF. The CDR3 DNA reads TGTGCCAGCAGCCTAACAGGGGGGTATTCACCCCTCCACTTT.

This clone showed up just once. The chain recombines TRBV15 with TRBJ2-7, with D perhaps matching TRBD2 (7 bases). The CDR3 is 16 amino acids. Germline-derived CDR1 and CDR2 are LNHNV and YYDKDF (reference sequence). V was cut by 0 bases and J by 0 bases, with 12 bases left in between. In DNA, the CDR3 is TGTGCCACCAGCAGAGAGACGGCGGGGGCCTCCTACGAGCAGTACTTC. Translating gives CATSRETAGASYEQYF.

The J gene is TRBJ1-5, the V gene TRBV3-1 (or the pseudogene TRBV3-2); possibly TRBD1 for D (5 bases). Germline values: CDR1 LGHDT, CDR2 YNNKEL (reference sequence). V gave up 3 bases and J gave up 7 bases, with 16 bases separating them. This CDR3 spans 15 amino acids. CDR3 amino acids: CASSQDGTKGQPQHF. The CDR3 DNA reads TGTGCCAGCAGCCAGGACGGGACTAAGGGGCAGCCCCAGCATTTT.

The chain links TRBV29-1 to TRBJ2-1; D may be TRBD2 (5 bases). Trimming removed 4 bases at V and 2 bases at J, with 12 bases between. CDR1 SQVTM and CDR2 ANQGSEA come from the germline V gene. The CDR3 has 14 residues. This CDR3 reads CSVGQRQTYNEQFF. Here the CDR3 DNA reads TGCAGCGTTGGCCAGCGGCAAACCTACAATGAGCAGTTCTTC.

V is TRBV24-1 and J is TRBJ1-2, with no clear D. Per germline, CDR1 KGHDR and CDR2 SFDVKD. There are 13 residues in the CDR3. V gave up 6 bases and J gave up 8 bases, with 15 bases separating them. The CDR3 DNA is TGTGCCACCAGTTCCGCTCGCGTCGAAGGCTACACCTTC. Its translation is CATSSARVEGYTF.

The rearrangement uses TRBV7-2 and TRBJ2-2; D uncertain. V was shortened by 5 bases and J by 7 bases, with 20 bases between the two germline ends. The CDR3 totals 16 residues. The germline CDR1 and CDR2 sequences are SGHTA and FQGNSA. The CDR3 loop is CASSARSPRNGGELFF. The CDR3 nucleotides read TGTGCCAGCAGCGCCCGATCCCCTAGGAACGGCGGGGAGCTGTTTTTT.

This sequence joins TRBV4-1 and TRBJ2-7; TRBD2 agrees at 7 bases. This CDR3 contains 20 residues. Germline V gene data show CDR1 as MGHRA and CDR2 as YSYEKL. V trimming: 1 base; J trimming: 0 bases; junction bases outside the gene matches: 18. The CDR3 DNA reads TGCGCCAGCAGCCAAGTTAATCCGAAAGGCGGGAGATCGCCCTCCTACGAGCAGTACTTC. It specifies CASSQVNPKGGRSPSYEQYF.

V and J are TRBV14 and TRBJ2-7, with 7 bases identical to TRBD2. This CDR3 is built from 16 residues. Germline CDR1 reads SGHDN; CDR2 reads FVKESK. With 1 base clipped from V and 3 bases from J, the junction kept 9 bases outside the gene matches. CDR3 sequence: CASSQGLASGYYEQYF. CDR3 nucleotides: TGTGCCAGCAGCCAAGGCCTGGCTAGCGGATACTACGAGCAGTACTTC.

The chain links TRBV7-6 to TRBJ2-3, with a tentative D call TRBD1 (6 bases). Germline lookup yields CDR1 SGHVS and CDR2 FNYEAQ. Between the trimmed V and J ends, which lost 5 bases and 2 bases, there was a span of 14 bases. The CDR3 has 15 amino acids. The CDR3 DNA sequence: TGTGCCAGCAGCCTACGGGACACCTTCACAGATACGCAGTATTTT. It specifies CASSLRDTFTDTQYF.

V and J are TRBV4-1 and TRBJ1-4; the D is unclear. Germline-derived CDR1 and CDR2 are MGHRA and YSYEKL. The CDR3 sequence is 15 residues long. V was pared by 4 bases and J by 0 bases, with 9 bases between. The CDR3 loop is CASSPQLTTNEKLFF. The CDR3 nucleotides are TGCGCCAGCAGCCCTCAACTTACAACTAATGAAAAACTGTTTTTT.

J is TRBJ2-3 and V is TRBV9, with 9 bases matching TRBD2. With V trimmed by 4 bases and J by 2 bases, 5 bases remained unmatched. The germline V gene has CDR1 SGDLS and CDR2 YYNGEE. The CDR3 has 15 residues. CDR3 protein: CASSISGGYTDTQYF. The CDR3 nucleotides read TGTGCCAGCAGCATAAGCGGGGGGTACACAGATACGCAGTATTTT.

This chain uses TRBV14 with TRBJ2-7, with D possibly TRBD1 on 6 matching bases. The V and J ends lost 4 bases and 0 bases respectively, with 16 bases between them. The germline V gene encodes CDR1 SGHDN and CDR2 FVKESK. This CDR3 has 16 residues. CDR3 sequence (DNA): TGTGCCAGCAGCCTGAGGTTTGGGACACTCTCCTACGAGCAGTACTTC. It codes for CASSLRFGTLSYEQYF. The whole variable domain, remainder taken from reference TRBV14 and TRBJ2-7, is EAGVTQFPSHSVIEKGQTVTLRCDPISGHDNLYWYRRVMGKEIKFLLHFVKESKQDESGMPNNRFLAERTGGTYSTLKVQPAELEDSGVYFCASSLRFGTLSYEQYFGPGTRLTVT.

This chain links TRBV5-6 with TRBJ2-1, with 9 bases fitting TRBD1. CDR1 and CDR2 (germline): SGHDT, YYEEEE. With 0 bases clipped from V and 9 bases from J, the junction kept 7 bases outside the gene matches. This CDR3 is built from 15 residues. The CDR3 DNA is TGTGCCAGCAGCTTGGGGGGACAGGGAGGGACTGAGCAGTTCTTC. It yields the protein CASSLGGQGGTEQFF.

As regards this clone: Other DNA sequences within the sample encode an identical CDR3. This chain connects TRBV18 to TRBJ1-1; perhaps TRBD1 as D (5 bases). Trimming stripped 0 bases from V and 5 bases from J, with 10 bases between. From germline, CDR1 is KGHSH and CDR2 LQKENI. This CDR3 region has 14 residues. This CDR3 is CASSPPQGGTEAFF. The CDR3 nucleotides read TGTGCCAGCTCACCACCGCAGGGAGGGACTGAAGCTTTCTTT.

CDR3 DNA: TGTGCCAGCGGAGTTCCAGGGCAAGAAGCTTTCTTT. Protein: CASGVPGQEAFF. The V and J genes are TRBV6-5 and TRBJ1-1; TRBD1 is a possible D gene (5 bases). V was cut by 8 bases and J by 8 bases, with 15 bases left in between. This CDR3 region has 12 residues. Germline CDR1 MNHEY, CDR2 SVGAGI.

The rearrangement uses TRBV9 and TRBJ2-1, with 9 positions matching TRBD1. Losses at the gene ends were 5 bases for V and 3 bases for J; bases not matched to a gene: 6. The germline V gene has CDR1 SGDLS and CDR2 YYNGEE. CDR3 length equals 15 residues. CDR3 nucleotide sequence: TGTGCCAGCAGTTGGGGACAGGGAGGCTACAATGAGCAGTTCTTC. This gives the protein CASSWGQGGYNEQFF.

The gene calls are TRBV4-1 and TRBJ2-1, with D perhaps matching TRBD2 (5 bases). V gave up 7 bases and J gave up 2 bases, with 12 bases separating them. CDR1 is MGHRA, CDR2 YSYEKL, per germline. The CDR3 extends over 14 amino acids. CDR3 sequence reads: CASKRLAAYNEQFF. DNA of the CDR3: TGCGCCAGCAAACGTCTAGCAGCCTACAATGAGCAGTTCTTC.

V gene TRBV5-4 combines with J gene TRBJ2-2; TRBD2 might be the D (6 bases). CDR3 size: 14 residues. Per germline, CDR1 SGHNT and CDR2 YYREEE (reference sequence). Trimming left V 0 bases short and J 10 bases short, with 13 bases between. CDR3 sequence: CASSLEAGMMELFF. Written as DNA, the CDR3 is TGTGCCAGCAGCTTGGAGGCGGGGATGATGGAGCTGTTTTTT.

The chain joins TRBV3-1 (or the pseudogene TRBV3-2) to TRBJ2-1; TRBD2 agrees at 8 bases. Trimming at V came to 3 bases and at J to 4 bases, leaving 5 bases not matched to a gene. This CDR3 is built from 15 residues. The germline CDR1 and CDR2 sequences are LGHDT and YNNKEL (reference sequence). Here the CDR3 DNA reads TGTGCCAGCAGCCACCAAGCGGGAGCATACAATGAGCAGTTCTTC. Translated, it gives CASSHQAGAYNEQFF.

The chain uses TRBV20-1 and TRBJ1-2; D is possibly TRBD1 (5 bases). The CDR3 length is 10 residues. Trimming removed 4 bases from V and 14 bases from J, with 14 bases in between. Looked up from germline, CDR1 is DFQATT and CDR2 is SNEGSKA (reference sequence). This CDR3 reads CSAKGAARTF. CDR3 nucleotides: TGCAGTGCTAAAGGGGCGGCGAGAACCTTC.

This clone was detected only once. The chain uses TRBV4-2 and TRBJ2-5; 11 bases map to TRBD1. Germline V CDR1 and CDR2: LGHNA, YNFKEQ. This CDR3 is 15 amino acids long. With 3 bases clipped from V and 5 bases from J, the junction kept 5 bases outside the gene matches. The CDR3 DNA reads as TGTGCCAGCAGCCAGGACAGGGGGCTTCTTGAGACCCAGTACTTC. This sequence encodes CASSQDRGLLETQYF.

The CDR3: CSAGIREQFF. In nucleotides, the CDR3 is TGCAGTGCTGGCATCCGTGAGCAGTTCTTC. The chain uses TRBV20-1 and TRBJ2-1; D not certain. V shed 5 bases and J shed 9 bases, with 8 bases lying between them. CDR3 length: 10 amino acids. Germline CDR1 reads DFQATT; CDR2 reads SNEGSKA (reference sequence).

CDR3 nucleotides: TGTGCCAGCAGAGCAGACACATACACTGAAGCTTTCTTT. Translating it yields CASRADTYTEAFF. The chain carries TRBV6-5 and TRBJ1-1, with D unresolved. Trimming stripped 6 bases from V and 3 bases from J, with 11 bases between. Germline V lookup: CDR1 MNHEY, CDR2 SVGAGI. The CDR3 runs to 13 residues.

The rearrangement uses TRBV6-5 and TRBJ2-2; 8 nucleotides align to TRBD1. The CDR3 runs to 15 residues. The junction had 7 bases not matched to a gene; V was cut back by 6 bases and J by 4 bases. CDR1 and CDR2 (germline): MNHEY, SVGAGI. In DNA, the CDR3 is TGTGCCAGCAGGACCCAGGGGGCGGGCACCGGGGAGCTGTTTTTT. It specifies CASRTQGAGTGELFF.